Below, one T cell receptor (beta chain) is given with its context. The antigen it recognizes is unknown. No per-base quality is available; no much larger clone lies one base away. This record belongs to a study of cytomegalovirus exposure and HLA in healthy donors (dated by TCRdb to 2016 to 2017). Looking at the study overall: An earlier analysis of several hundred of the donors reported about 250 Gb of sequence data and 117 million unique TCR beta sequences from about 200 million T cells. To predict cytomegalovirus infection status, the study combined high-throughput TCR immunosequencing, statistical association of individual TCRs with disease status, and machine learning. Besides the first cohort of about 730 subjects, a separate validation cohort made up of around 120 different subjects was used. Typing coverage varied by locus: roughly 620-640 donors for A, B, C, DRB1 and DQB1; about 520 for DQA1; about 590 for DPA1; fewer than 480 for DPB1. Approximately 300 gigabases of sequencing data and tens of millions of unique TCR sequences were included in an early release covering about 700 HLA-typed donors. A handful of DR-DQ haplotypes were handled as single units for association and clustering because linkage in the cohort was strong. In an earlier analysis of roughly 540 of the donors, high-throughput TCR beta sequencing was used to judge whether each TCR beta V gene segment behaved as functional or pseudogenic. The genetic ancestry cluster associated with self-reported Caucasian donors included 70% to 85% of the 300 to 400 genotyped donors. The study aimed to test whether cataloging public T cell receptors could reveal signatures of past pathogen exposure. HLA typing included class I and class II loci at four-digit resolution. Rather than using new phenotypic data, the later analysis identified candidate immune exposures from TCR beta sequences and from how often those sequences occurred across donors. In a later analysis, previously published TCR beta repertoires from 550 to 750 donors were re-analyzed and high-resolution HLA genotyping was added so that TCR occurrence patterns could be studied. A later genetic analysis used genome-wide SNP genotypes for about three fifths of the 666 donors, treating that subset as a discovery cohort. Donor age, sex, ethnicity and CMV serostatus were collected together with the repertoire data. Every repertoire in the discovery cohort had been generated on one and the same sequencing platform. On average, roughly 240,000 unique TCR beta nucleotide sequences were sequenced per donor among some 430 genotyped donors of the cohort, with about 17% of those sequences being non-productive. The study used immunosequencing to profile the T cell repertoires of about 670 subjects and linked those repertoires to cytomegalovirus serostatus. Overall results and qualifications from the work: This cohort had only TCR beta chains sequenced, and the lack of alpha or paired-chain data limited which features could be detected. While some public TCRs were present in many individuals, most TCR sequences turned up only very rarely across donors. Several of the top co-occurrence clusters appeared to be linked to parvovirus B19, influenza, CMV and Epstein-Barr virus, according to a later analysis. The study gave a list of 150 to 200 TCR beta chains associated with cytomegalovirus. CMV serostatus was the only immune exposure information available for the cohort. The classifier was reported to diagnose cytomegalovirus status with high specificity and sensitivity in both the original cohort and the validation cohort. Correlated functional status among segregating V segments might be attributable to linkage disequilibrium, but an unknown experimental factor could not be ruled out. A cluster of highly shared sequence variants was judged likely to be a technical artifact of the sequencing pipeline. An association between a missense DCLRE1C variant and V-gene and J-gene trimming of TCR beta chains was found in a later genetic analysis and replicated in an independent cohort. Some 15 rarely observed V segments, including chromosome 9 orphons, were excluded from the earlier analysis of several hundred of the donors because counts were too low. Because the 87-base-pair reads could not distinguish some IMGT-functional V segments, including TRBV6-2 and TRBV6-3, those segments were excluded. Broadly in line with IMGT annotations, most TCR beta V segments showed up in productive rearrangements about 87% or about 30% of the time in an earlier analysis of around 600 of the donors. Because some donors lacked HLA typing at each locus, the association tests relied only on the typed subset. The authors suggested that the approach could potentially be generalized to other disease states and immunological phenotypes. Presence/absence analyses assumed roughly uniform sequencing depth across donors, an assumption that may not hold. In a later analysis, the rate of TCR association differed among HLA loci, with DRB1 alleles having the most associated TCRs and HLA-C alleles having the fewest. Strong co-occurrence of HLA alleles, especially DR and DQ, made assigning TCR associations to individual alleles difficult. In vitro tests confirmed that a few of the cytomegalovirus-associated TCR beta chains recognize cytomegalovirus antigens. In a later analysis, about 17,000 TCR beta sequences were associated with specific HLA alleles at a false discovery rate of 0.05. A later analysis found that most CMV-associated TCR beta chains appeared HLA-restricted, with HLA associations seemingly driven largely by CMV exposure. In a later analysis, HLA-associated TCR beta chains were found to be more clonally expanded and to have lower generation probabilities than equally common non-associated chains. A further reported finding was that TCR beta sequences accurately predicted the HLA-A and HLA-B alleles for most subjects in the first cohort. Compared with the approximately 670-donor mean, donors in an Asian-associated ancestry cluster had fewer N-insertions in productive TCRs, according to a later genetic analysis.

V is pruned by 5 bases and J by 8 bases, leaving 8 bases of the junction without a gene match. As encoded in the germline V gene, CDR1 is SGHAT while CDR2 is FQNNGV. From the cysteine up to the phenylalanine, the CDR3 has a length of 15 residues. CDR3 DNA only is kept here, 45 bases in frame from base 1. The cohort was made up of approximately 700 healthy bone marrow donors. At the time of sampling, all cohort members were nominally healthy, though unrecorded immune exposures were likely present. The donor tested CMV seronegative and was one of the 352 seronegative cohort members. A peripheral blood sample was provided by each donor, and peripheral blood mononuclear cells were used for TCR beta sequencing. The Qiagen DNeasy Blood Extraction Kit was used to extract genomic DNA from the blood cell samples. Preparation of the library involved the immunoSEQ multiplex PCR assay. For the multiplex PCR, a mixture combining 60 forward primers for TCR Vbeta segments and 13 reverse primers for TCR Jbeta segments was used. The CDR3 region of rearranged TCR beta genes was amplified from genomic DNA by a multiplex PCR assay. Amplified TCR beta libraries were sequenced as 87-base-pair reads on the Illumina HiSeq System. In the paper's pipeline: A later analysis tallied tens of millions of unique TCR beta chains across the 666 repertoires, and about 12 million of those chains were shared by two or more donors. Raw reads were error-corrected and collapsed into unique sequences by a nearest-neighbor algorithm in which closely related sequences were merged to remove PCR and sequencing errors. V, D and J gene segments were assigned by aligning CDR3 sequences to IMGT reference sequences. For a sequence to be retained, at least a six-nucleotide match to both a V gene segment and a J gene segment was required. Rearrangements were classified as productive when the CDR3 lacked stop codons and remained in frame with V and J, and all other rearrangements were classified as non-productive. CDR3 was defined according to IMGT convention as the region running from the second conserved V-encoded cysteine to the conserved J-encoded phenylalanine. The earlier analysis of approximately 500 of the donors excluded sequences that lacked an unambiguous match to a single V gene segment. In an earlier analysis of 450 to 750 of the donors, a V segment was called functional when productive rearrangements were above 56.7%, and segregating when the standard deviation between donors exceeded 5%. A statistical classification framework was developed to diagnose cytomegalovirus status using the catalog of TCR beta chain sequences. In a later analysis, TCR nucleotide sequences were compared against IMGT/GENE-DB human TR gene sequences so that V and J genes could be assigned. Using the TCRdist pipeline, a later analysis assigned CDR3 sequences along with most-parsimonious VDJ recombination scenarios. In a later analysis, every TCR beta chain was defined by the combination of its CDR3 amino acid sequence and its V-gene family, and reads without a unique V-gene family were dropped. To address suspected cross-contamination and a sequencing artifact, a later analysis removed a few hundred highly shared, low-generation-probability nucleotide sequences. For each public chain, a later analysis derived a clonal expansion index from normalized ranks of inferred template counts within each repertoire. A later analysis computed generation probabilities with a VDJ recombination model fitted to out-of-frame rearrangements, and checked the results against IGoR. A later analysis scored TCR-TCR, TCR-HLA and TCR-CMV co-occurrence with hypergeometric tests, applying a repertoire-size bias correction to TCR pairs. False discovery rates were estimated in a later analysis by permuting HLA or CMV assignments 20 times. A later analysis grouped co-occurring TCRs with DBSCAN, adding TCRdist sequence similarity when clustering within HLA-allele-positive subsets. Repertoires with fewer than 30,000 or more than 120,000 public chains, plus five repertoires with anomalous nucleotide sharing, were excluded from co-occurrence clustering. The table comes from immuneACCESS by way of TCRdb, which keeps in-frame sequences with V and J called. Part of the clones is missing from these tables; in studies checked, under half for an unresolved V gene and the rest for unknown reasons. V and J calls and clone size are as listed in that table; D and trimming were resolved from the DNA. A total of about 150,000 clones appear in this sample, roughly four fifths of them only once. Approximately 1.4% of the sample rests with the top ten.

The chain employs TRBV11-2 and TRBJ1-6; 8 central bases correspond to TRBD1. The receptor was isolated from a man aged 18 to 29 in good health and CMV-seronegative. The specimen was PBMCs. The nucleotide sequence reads TGTGCCAGCAGCCGCCAGGGACAGGTCCATTCACCCCTCCACTTT. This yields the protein CASSRQGQVHSPLHF.